The rows below give T cell receptor beta chains drawn from one sample of a study of identical twins. In TCRdb, the 5' RACE reads were re-called with MiXCR into one record per CDR3 protein. The sample consists of 500,000 to 650,000 distinct CDR3 sequences, 7.1% of them appearing once. The data were also submitted as part of a second study, on yellow fever vaccine responses in identical twins.

Sequencing input: PBMCs. The receptors here all came from a woman aged 18-29 years in good health. CDR3s include the opening cysteine and the closing phenylalanine or tryptophan. Fields, in order: D gene, J gene, V gene, clone size, CDR3 DNA, CDR3 protein. The D gene is left open where the match is weak. A clone size is listed for some rows: how often the clone was seen (once, few, many), or a class if it is expanded.

>TRBD2|TRBJ2-5|TRBV15|.
TGTGCCACCAGCAGAAAAATAGGAGGTGGGACTAGAGGCGAGACCCAGTACTTC
CATSRKIGGGTRGETQYF
>.|TRBJ1-5|TRBV20-1|.
TGCAGTGCAGACAGAAGCAATCAGCCCCAGCATTTT
CSADRSNQPQHF
>.|TRBJ2-7|TRBV28|.
TGTGCCAGCAGTCCTTTCGTTCTCGAGCAGTACTTC
CASSPFVLEQYF
>.|TRBJ1-3|TRBV11-2|few
TGTGCCAGCAGCTTGGTCAGCTCTGGAAACACCATATATTTT
CASSLVSSGNTIYF
>.|TRBJ2-7|TRBV20-1|few
TGCAGTGCCACTAGACGGACAGATGACTACGAGCAGTACTTC
CSATRRTDDYEQYF
>.|TRBJ2-3|TRBV29-1|many
TGCAGCGTTGGGTGGGGGCCCACAGATACGCAGTATTTT
CSVGWGPTDTQYF
>.|TRBJ1-6|TRBV6-4|.
TGTGCCAGCAGTGACTCATGGGGGAATTCACCCCTCCACTTT
CASSDSWGNSPLHF
>.|TRBJ2-1|TRBV10-3|.
TGTGCCATCGGTCAGTTGACATCTGAGCAGTTCTTC
CAIGQLTSEQFF
>.|TRBJ2-3|TRBV9|.
TGTGCCAGCAGCGCAACTCGGGGGTATACAGATACGCAGTATTTT
CASSATRGYTDTQYF
>.|TRBJ1-1|TRBV12-3/TRBV12-4|.
TGTGCCAGCATGCGGGGGGGAAAGAACACTGAAGCTTTCTTT
CASMRGGKNTEAFF
>TRBD1|TRBJ2-2|TRBV11-2|few
TGTGCCAGCAGCCGAGCTGGGACAGGGGCCACCGGGGAGCTGTTTTTT
CASSRAGTGATGELFF
>.|TRBJ2-2|TRBV7-9|.
TGTGCCAGCAGCTTTCGGGGCAGGGACGACGGGGAGCTGTTTTTT
CASSFRGRDDGELFF
>TRBD1|TRBJ2-3|TRBV5-1|.
TGCGCCAGCAGCGCGCCCGGGACAGGGGGCGTAAGGGATACGCAGTATTTT
CASSAPGTGGVRDTQYF
>.|TRBJ2-3|TRBV7-6|few
TGTGCCAGCAGCTTAGGAGGGGCTAGCGTCAGCACAGATACGCAGTATTTT
CASSLGGASVSTDTQYF
>.|TRBJ1-1|TRBV12-3/TRBV12-4|few
TGTGCCAGCAGGGGAGGGGCGCAGGGAACTGAAGCTTTCTTT
CASRGGAQGTEAFF
>TRBD1|TRBJ2-1|TRBV5-1|many
TGCGCCAGCAGCCCAGGGGGCGTTCATTACAATGAGCAGTTCTTC
CASSPGGVHYNEQFF
>TRBD2|TRBJ2-1|TRBV7-9|.
TGTGCCAGCAGCCCAGGGACTAGTGGGGCTTTGGAGCAGTTCTTC
CASSPGTSGALEQFF
>.|TRBJ2-5|TRBV4-1|.
TGCGCCAGCAGCCAAGAGGTCCGGCGAGAGACCCAGTACTTC
CASSQEVRRETQYF
>TRBD2|TRBJ2-2|TRBV10-3|.
TGTGCCAACCACCCCAGCGGGGCTCACACCGGGGAGCTGTTTTTT
CANHPSGAHTGELFF
>TRBD2|TRBJ2-1|TRBV5-1|.
TGCGCCAGCAGCCCCGGGGGGGGGAACTCCTACAATGAGCAGTTCTTC
CASSPGGGNSYNEQFF
>TRBD1|TRBJ1-1|TRBV5-1|few
TGCGCCAGCAGCCCCCCCCGGTGGACAGGGAGGCGGACTGAAGCTTTCTTT
CASSPPRWTGRRTEAFF
>TRBD1|TRBJ2-1|TRBV20-1|.
TGCAGTGCTAGTCCCGGGACAGGGGGCGCGGGAACGGGGAATGAGCAGTTCTTC
CSASPGTGGAGTGNEQFF
>.|TRBJ2-7|TRBV20-1|few
TGCAGTGCTTCACTCGAGTCCTTAAGGGACGAGCAGTACTTC
CSASLESLRDEQYF